This TCR beta chain derives from a study of blood T cell repertoires in COVID-19. The repertoire was sequenced with immunoSEQ multiplex PCR; TCRdb's copy has only in-frame clones and lacks some. The data show 250,000 or so clones, with roughly 84% seen just once and roughly 1.4% held by the top ten. Trimming removed 5 bases at V and 4 bases at J, with 26 bases between. Per germline, CDR1 MDHEN and CDR2 SYDVKM. This CDR3 spans 18 amino acids. The source is a woman aged 35 to 49 who had recovered from COVID-19. The V call is TRBV28, the J call TRBJ1-2; no definite D call. The sequenced sample was peripheral blood. The CDR3 nucleotides read TGTGCCAGCAGTAGAAACTCCGGGCCCCTCGGTGGAGGCTATGGCTACACCTTC. This translates into CASSRNSGPLGGGYGYTF.